A selection of T cell receptor beta chains follows, all from one sample in a study of shared clonotypes between healthy human individuals. Using immunoSEQ multiplex PCR, the repertoire was profiled, and TCRdb retains in-frame clones only, with some absent. The table lists around 1.5 million clones, roughly 98% of them singletons, with around 0.45% in the top ten. Sequenced input: naive CD4+ T cells sorted from blood. These receptors came from a man in his thirties or forties in good health. CDR3s include the opening cysteine and the closing phenylalanine or tryptophan. A D gene is named only where the DNA matches it firmly. Size tells how often a clone was seen (once, few, many) or the class of an expanded clone, and some rows leave it out.

d_call	v_call	clone_size	j_call	cdr3_nt	cdr3_aa
TRBD1	TRBV6-5	NA	TRBJ2-1	TGTGCCAGCAGCCCGGGACAGGGGTTTTACAATGAGCAGTTCTTC	CASSPGQGFYNEQFF
NA	TRBV7-6	NA	TRBJ2-7	TGTGCCAGCAGCTTAGCGATCCGGGGGCGCGAGCAGTACTTC	CASSLAIRGREQYF
NA	TRBV9	NA	TRBJ1-2	TGTGCCAGCAGCGTAGGGGACTCTGACTATGGCTACACCTTC	CASSVGDSDYGYTF
NA	TRBV7-9	NA	TRBJ1-4	TGTGCCAGCAGCTTAGGGGCCCTAAGGAATGAAAAACTGTTTTTT	CASSLGALRNEKLFF
NA	TRBV7-9	NA	TRBJ1-1	TGTGCCAGCAGCTGGAGACCGCTACCTGAAGCTTTCTTT	CASSWRPLPEAFF
NA	TRBV27	once	TRBJ2-3	TGTGCCAGCAGGACCCTCACAGATACGCAGTATTTT	CASRTLTDTQYF
NA	TRBV11-2	NA	TRBJ2-2	TGTGCCAGCAGCTTAATGACAGGCCTTATACCCGGGGAGCTGTTTTTT	CASSLMTGLIPGELFF
NA	TRBV18	NA	TRBJ2-3	TGTGCCAGCTCACCACCTATGAGCATCACAGATACGCAGTATTTT	CASSPPMSITDTQYF
NA	TRBV5-1	NA	TRBJ2-1	TGCGCCAGCGGTTGGGTCCCGCCTGAGGAAGGAAATGAGCAGTTCTTC	CASGWVPPEEGNEQFF
NA	TRBV28	NA	TRBJ2-7	TGTGCCAGCACCAAAACCGGGGGGCGGGACAGCTCCTACGAGCAGTACTTC	CASTKTGGRDSSYEQYF
TRBD2	TRBV29-1	NA	TRBJ2-7	TGCAGCGGCGGGGGAGTAATAGCGGGAGGGCCCTACGAGCAGTACTTC	CSGGGVIAGGPYEQYF
NA	TRBV18	NA	TRBJ1-4	TGTGCCAGCTCACCCACAGGAGTCCGGAATGAAAAACTGTTTTTT	CASSPTGVRNEKLFF
NA	TRBV5-1	NA	TRBJ2-1	TGCGCCAGCAGCACGAGCTCCTACAATGAGCAGTTCTTC	CASSTSSYNEQFF
TRBD1	TRBV9	NA	TRBJ2-7	TGTGCCAGCAGCCCCCGTACAGGGGGGTACTACGAGCAGTACTTC	CASSPRTGGYYEQYF
TRBD2	TRBV5-1	NA	TRBJ2-1	TGCGCCAGCAGCTTAGGACTAGCGGGAGGGAATGAGCAGTTCTTC	CASSLGLAGGNEQFF
NA	TRBV19	NA	TRBJ1-5	TGTGCCAGTATAGCACGAATCGGGAGCGGGAATCAGCCCCAGCATTTT	CASIARIGSGNQPQHF
NA	TRBV13	NA	TRBJ1-1	TGTGCCAGCAGCGTCCAGGGGATGGGCACTGAAGCTTTCTTT	CASSVQGMGTEAFF
TRBD2	TRBV7-2	NA	TRBJ2-7	TGTGCCAGCAGCCGCACTGCGGGAGGCCCCCTGAGCTCCTACGAGCAGTACTTC	CASSRTAGGPLSSYEQYF
TRBD1	TRBV10-2	NA	TRBJ2-3	TGCGCCGTCAGAGACAGGGTTCGGACAGATACGCAGTATTTT	CAVRDRVRTDTQYF
NA	TRBV7-2	once	TRBJ2-7	TGTGCCAGCAGCTTAGGGGACAACCTATTCGTCTACGAGCAGTACTTC	CASSLGDNLFVYEQYF
TRBD2	TRBV4-1	NA	TRBJ2-5	TGCGCCAGCAGCCAAGACAGAGCGGGAGGGTCCCAGTACTTC	CASSQDRAGGSQYF
NA	TRBV28	NA	TRBJ2-1	TGTGCCAGCAGTTGGGGCGGGTTCGTGTCCTACAATGAGCAGTTCTTC	CASSWGGFVSYNEQFF
NA	TRBV20-1	NA	TRBJ1-1	TGCAGTGCGCATACCCTAAGTGAAGCTTTCTTT	CSAHTLSEAFF
NA	TRBV2	NA	TRBJ2-3	TGTGCCAGTTCAGGGGTCACTAGCACAGATACGCAGTATTTT	CASSGVTSTDTQYF
TRBD1	TRBV10-2	NA	TRBJ2-7	TGCGCCAGCAGTGTGGTTTCGGGACAGGGGGCTAATGAGCAGTACTTC	CASSVVSGQGANEQYF
NA	TRBV20-1	NA	TRBJ2-7	TGCAGTGCTTGGGCCGATACAGGATCCAACTTC	CSAWADTGSNF
NA	TRBV7-2	NA	TRBJ2-5	TGTGCCAGCAGCTTAGCACTAGCCCAAGAGACCCAGTACTTC	CASSLALAQETQYF
TRBD1	TRBV15	NA	TRBJ2-7	TGTGCCACCAGCATACGGACAGGGGGGTTGGAGCAGTACTTC	CATSIRTGGLEQYF
TRBD2	TRBV28	NA	TRBJ2-3	TGTGCCGGATCTAGCGTAGCGGGCGAGGGAGATACGCAGTATTTT	CAGSSVAGEGDTQYF
NA	TRBV7-3	NA	TRBJ2-1	TGTGCCAGCAGCCGGAGGATAGCGGATTACAATGAGCAGTTCTTC	CASSRRIADYNEQFF
TRBD2	TRBV5-1	NA	TRBJ2-7	TGCGCCAGCAGCGATTCCGAGGGAGGGACCTACGAGCAGTACTTC	CASSDSEGGTYEQYF
NA	TRBV6-4	once	TRBJ1-5	TGTGCCAGCTCCACAGACAGCAATCAGCCCCAGCATTTT	CASSTDSNQPQHF
NA	TRBV15	NA	TRBJ2-2	TGTGCCACCAGCAGAGATGAACCCGTGGGGAACACCGGGGAGCTGTTTTTT	CATSRDEPVGNTGELFF
TRBD1	TRBV5-6	NA	TRBJ2-7	TGTGCCAGCAGCTCCAAAAACAGGGGCGAGCAGTACTTC	CASSSKNRGEQYF
NA	TRBV23-1	once	TRBJ1-1	TGCGCCAGCAGTCAATCGGGGCAGGGGAAGACCACTGAAGCTTTCTTT	CASSQSGQGKTTEAFF
TRBD2	TRBV5-6	NA	TRBJ2-7	TGTGCCAGCAGCTCCCGACTAGCGGGATATCCCGAAGCCTACGAGCAGTACTTC	CASSSRLAGYPEAYEQYF
NA	TRBV20-1	NA	TRBJ2-3	TGCAGTGCAAAAGATGTAGATACGCAGTATTTT	CSAKDVDTQYF
NA	TRBV28	NA	TRBJ2-1	TGTGCCAGCAGTACCTTAACTAGGGAGAACTCCTACAATGAGCAGTTCTTC	CASSTLTRENSYNEQFF
NA	TRBV18	once	TRBJ2-1	TGTGCCAGCTCACCTCGGACAGCCTTTGACTGGTTCTTC	CASSPRTAFDWFF
NA	TRBV18	NA	TRBJ2-7	TGTGCCAGCTCACCATCGGCAGGGGTGGAGCAGTACTTC	CASSPSAGVEQYF
TRBD1	TRBV19	once	TRBJ1-4	TGTGCCAGTAGTATGGGGAACAGGGGAGCAACTAATGAAAAACTGTTTTTT	CASSMGNRGATNEKLFF
TRBD1	TRBV6-1	NA	TRBJ1-4	TGTGCCAGCAGTGCCTACAGGGGGCGCGGGGGCAGTGAAAAACTGTTTTTT	CASSAYRGRGGSEKLFF
TRBD2	TRBV5-4	NA	TRBJ2-7	TGTGCCACCTCCGCGGGGGACGAGGGGAACGAGCAGTACTTC	CATSAGDEGNEQYF
NA	TRBV21-1	NA	TRBJ1-5	TGTGCCAGCAGCAAAGTGGCCCAAAGGAGGGGCAATCAGCCCCAGCATTTT	CASSKVAQRRGNQPQHF
NA	TRBV10-3	NA	TRBJ2-7	TGTGCCATCAGTGACCCGGCGGGGAGGGGGTACGAGCAGTACTTC	CAISDPAGRGYEQYF
NA	TRBV7-2	NA	TRBJ2-3	TGTGCCAGCAGCTTAGGCGGGATTATTGCAGATACGCAGTATTTT	CASSLGGIIADTQYF
NA	TRBV28	NA	TRBJ2-7	TGTGCCAGCAGTTTAGGGGGTATGGGCTACGAGCAGTACTTC	CASSLGGMGYEQYF
NA	TRBV28	NA	TRBJ2-7	TGTGCCAGCAGTTTTATGCTAGCCCAGGACGAGCAGTACTTC	CASSFMLAQDEQYF
TRBD2	TRBV7-8	NA	TRBJ2-7	TGTGCCAGCAGCTTAGCGCAGGCGGGAGGACCCTACGAGCAGTACTTC	CASSLAQAGGPYEQYF
NA	TRBV27	once	TRBJ2-7	TGTGCCAGCCTAGCTCACGAGCAGTACTTC	CASLAHEQYF
NA	TRBV30	NA	TRBJ1-5	TGTGCCTGGAGTGTACCGCTCAACAATCAGCCCCAGCATTTT	CAWSVPLNNQPQHF
TRBD2	TRBV7-3	NA	TRBJ2-2	TGTGCCAGCAGCTTACGCGCTAGCGGAGGGCGGAGGAACACCGGGGAGCTGTTTTTT	CASSLRASGGRRNTGELFF
NA	TRBV21-1	NA	TRBJ1-5	TGTGCCAGCAGCACCCCCTCGGACAGGGCGGATCAGCCCCAGCATTTT	CASSTPSDRADQPQHF
TRBD2	TRBV5-1	NA	TRBJ2-7	TGCGCCAGCAGCTTGGGGCCTAGCGGGATATCCGAGCAGTACTTC	CASSLGPSGISEQYF
NA	TRBV10-3	NA	TRBJ2-5	TGTGCCACCGGGACGGCAGGGGAGACCCAGTACTTC	CATGTAGETQYF
TRBD1	TRBV5-1	NA	TRBJ2-1	TGCGCCAGCAGCTCATACACCCGGGACAGGGGTGCTGGCAATGAGCAGTTCTTC	CASSSYTRDRGAGNEQFF
NA	TRBV15	once	TRBJ2-7	TGTGCCACCAGCACCAGGGGCCGAAGCCCCGAGCAGTACTTC	CATSTRGRSPEQYF